The rows below give T cell receptor beta chains drawn from one sample of a study of cytomegalovirus exposure and HLA in healthy donors. Measured with immunoSEQ multiplex PCR; TCRdb has only the in-frame clones, and not every one. The data show about 150,000 clones, more than 70% seen once. Sequencing was performed on PBMCs. These receptors were obtained from a man between 35 and 55 years old in good health and CMV-seronegative. Each CDR3 is given with its conserved first and last residue. The order of the fields is J gene, D gene, clone size, V gene, CDR3 protein, CDR3 DNA. A D gene is named only where the DNA matches it firmly. Size is omitted from some rows. Given values are once, few, many or a class for expanded clones.

TRBJ1-5	NA	NA	TRBV5-1	CASSLDQGDDQPQHF	TGCGCCAGCAGCTTGGACCAGGGCGATGATCAGCCCCAGCATTTT
TRBJ2-3	NA	NA	TRBV7-2	CASSLDRGGTDTQYF	TGTGCCAGCAGCTTAGACAGGGGAGGTACAGATACGCAGTATTTT
TRBJ1-5	TRBD1	few	TRBV30	CAWSQGGTVQPQHF	TGTGCCTGGAGTCAAGGCGGGACAGTTCAGCCCCAGCATTTT
TRBJ2-1	TRBD2	once	TRBV25-1	CASSPGNGRDEQFF	TGTGCCAGCAGTCCTGGAAATGGGAGGGATGAGCAGTTCTTC
TRBJ2-2	NA	NA	TRBV10-3	CAINDRQFGPGELFF	TGTGCCATCAACGACCGACAGTTCGGGCCCGGGGAGCTGTTTTTT
TRBJ2-7	NA	NA	TRBV5-6	CASSLGGREQYF	TGTGCCAGCAGTCTGGGGGGTCGCGAGCAGTACTTC
TRBJ2-7	TRBD1	once	TRBV11-3	CASSLETGGYEQYF	TGTGCCAGCAGCTTAGAGACAGGGGGCTACGAGCAGTACTTC
TRBJ2-7	TRBD1	once	TRBV19	CASSDRGLDEQYF	TGTGCCAGTAGTGACAGGGGGCTCGACGAGCAGTACTTC
TRBJ2-5	TRBD1	NA	TRBV7-9	CASSPKTGGLETQYF	TGTGCCAGCAGCCCGAAGACAGGGGGCCTGGAGACCCAGTACTTC
TRBJ2-1	NA	few	TRBV4-2	CASSQDLRASQQFF	TGTGCCAGCAGCCAAGACCTCAGGGCATCACAGCAGTTCTTC
TRBJ2-3	NA	NA	TRBV25-1	CASTDGITDTQYF	TGTGCCAGCACGGACGGGATCACAGATACGCAGTATTTT
TRBJ1-6	NA	NA	TRBV7-8	CASSLGSLEASPLHF	TGTGCCAGCAGCTTGGGGAGTCTAGAGGCTTCACCCCTCCACTTT
TRBJ1-4	TRBD1	NA	TRBV7-7	CASSISGGGHEKLFF	TGTGCCAGCAGCATTTCAGGGGGCGGCCATGAAAAACTGTTTTTT
TRBJ1-2	NA	NA	TRBV18	CASSPGVSPQYYGYTF	TGTGCCAGCTCACCCGGGGTCTCCCCTCAATACTATGGCTACACCTTC
TRBJ1-1	NA	NA	TRBV5-1	CASSLGAGMNTEAFF	TGCGCCAGCAGCTTGGGGGCCGGAATGAACACTGAAGCTTTCTTT
TRBJ1-3	NA	NA	TRBV7-9	CASSLAEGGAPSGNTIYF	TGTGCCAGCAGCTTAGCCGAAGGCGGGGCACCCTCTGGAAACACCATATATTTT
TRBJ1-5	TRBD1	NA	TRBV5-1	CASSLTGEDQPQHF	TGCGCCAGCAGCTTGACAGGGGAGGATCAGCCCCAGCATTTT
TRBJ2-1	TRBD2	NA	TRBV25-1	CASSSLAGGYNEQFF	TGTGCCAGCAGTTCGCTAGCGGGAGGGTACAATGAGCAGTTCTTC
TRBJ2-3	NA	NA	TRBV5-1	CASSLATSSTDTQYF	TGCGCCAGCAGCTTGGCGACTTCTAGCACAGATACGCAGTATTTT
TRBJ2-7	TRBD2	NA	TRBV28	CASSSTSGNSYEQYF	TGTGCCAGCAGTTCAACTAGCGGTAACTCCTACGAGCAGTACTTC
TRBJ1-1	NA	NA	TRBV5-1	CASSWATGNTEAFF	TGCGCCAGCAGCTGGGCGACAGGGAACACTGAAGCTTTCTTT
TRBJ2-1	TRBD2	NA	TRBV29-1	CSVETSGSPDNEQFF	TGCAGCGTTGAAACTAGCGGGAGTCCGGACAATGAGCAGTTCTTC
TRBJ2-1	NA	NA	TRBV19	CASSRGFAYNEQFF	TGTGCCAGTAGCCGAGGGTTCGCCTACAATGAGCAGTTCTTC
TRBJ2-6	NA	NA	TRBV5-1	CASSGLQDTLLRANVLTF	TGCGCCAGCAGCGGCCTACAGGATACCCTTCTGAGGGCCAACGTCCTGACTTTC
TRBJ2-7	TRBD1	NA	TRBV13	CASRAAGRGPYEQYF	TGTGCCAGCAGGGCTGCGGGCAGGGGGCCCTACGAGCAGTACTTC
TRBJ2-7	TRBD2	NA	TRBV18	CASSPAGGQGYF	TGTGCCAGCTCACCAGCGGGGGGGCAGGGGTACTTC
TRBJ2-7	TRBD1	few	TRBV6-5	CASSPGQGYYEQYF	TGTGCCAGCAGTCCCGGACAGGGATACTACGAGCAGTACTTC
TRBJ1-5	TRBD1	NA	TRBV5-1	CASSARTGAQPQHF	TGCGCCAGCAGCGCCCGGACAGGGGCTCAGCCCCAGCATTTT
TRBJ2-7	TRBD2	NA	TRBV5-1	CASSLGPSGSYEQYF	TGCGCCAGCAGCTTGGGTCCTAGCGGGAGCTACGAGCAGTACTTC
TRBJ2-3	TRBD1	NA	TRBV4-3	CASSQPGQGTSDTQYF	TGCGCCAGCAGCCAACCGGGACAGGGGACGTCGGATACGCAGTATTTT
TRBJ2-3	TRBD2	NA	TRBV18	CASSPAGGYTDTQYF	TGTGCCAGCTCACCAGCGGGGGGCTACACAGATACGCAGTATTTT
TRBJ2-5	TRBD2	NA	TRBV7-3	CASSLGAGGVETQYF	TGTGCCAGCAGCTTAGGCGCGGGAGGTGTGGAGACCCAGTACTTC
TRBJ2-1	NA	NA	TRBV11-3	CASSTPGGAPDNEQFF	TGTGCCAGCAGCACCCCGGGCGGGGCACCCGACAATGAGCAGTTCTTC
TRBJ2-3	NA	NA	TRBV6-1	CASSEQDILRADTQYF	TGTGCCAGCAGTGAACAGGACATCCTTCGGGCAGATACGCAGTATTTT
TRBJ2-3	TRBD1	few	TRBV4-1	CASSHDRGDTQYF	TGCGCCAGCAGCCATGACAGGGGCGATACGCAGTATTTT
TRBJ2-4	NA	NA	TRBV30	CAWRSPGRNIQYF	TGTGCCTGGAGGTCCCCCGGGAGAAACATTCAGTACTTC
TRBJ1-4	NA	once	TRBV29-1	CSVKYGSATNEKLFF	TGCAGCGTGAAGTACGGGTCCGCAACTAATGAAAAACTGTTTTTT
TRBJ1-4	NA	NA	TRBV6-1	CASRRGLANEKLFF	TGTGCCAGCAGAAGAGGGCTGGCCAATGAAAAACTGTTTTTT
TRBJ1-2	TRBD1	NA	TRBV19	CASSDRGQGGYTF	TGTGCCAGTAGCGACAGGGGGCAGGGTGGCTACACCTTC
TRBJ2-7	NA	NA	TRBV7-2	CASSLELGLDSYEQYF	TGTGCCAGCAGCTTAGAGCTGGGGCTGGACTCCTACGAGCAGTACTTC
TRBJ2-7	NA	once	TRBV9	CASSEGLGGYEQYF	TGTGCCAGCAGCGAAGGCCTGGGGGGCTACGAGCAGTACTTC
TRBJ1-4	TRBD1	NA	TRBV2	CASSSGTGVEKLFF	TGTGCCAGCAGCTCCGGGACAGGGGTCGAAAAACTGTTTTTT
TRBJ2-7	NA	NA	TRBV7-8	CASSSLQAPYEQYF	TGTGCCAGCAGCTCCCTCCAAGCGCCCTACGAGCAGTACTTC
TRBJ2-5	TRBD2	NA	TRBV5-1	CASSSLLAATQETQYF	TGCGCCAGCAGCTCGCTACTAGCGGCTACACAAGAGACCCAGTACTTC
TRBJ2-1	TRBD2	NA	TRBV11-1	CASSSTPGGSYNEQFF	TGTGCCAGCAGCTCCACCCCGGGGGGCTCCTACAATGAGCAGTTCTTC
TRBJ2-2	NA	NA	TRBV7-9	CATRPPSGELFF	TGTGCCACCCGCCCTCCCAGCGGGGAGCTGTTTTTT
TRBJ2-7	NA	few	TRBV6-5	CASSYTLRNSEQYF	TGTGCCAGCAGTTACACTCTCCGAAACTCCGAGCAGTACTTC